This is a list of T cell receptor beta chains from one sample in a study of blood T cells in healthy people across ages. Each CDR3 protein is one row after TCRdb ran MiXCR on the 5' RACE reads. The data contain around 850,000 distinct CDR3 sequences, around 34% of them singletons. What was sequenced was blood. The receptors come from a young man in good health. Each CDR3 is given with its conserved first and last residue.

v_call cdr3_aa
TRBV12-3/TRBV12-4 CASSLPAQLSTDTQYF
TRBV4-3 CASSQEMRSAEKLFF
TRBV30 CAWTPGRGRGYTF
TRBV6-2/TRBV6-3 CASSKRTDTGELFF
TRBV14 CASSHVPTDRGYNEQFF
TRBV2 CASSEEQGKTQYF
TRBV7-2 CASNLGTGYTDTQYF
TRBV29-1 CSVEVGVLETQYF
TRBV27 CASILQGMRNEQYF
TRBV4-1 CANSQDHTARKTQYF
TRBV6-2/TRBV6-3 CASMGRTEAFF
TRBV6-2/TRBV6-3 CATHGERKQYF
TRBV6-5 CASSWAGGNTEAFF
TRBV7-2 CASSLDPTITGELFF
TRBV7-9 CASSLFLAEKLFF
TRBV7-2 CASSSPPWTSGYNEQFF
TRBV5-1 CASSARDAYNEQFF
TRBV5-5 CASSDRQPDTDTQYF
TRBV4-3 CASSQDDYRPTEAFF
TRBV20-1 CSALSWENEQYF
TRBV12-3/TRBV12-4 CASSLVSSGGDTQYF
TRBV4-1 CASSQVFNRGRETQYF